This paragraph reports one T cell receptor beta chain. Its antigen is as yet unknown. The table came from immunoSEQ multiplex PCR; TCRdb's copy has only in-frame clones and leaves some out. The sample shows more than 40,000 clones, about 95% of them seen only once. Germline CDR1 is SGHDN and CDR2 is FVKESK. The germline V and J ends were trimmed by 6 bases and 6 bases, with 12 bases remaining between them. The CDR3 runs 12 residues. The data were taken from a study of T cell clonotyping in hematopoietic cell transplantation. Study observations and caveats: Recipient TCR diversity dropped after transplant; expanded clonotypes rose from day 30 to 180.

This TCR derives from a man aged 25-45 years in good health. Some clones in this sample may be carry-over from other donors' samples. This chain links TRBV14 with TRBJ2-7; D is uncertain. The sequenced sample was peripheral blood mononuclear cells. The CDR3 sequence: CASSRLSGEQYF. In DNA, the CDR3 is TGTGCCAGCAGTAGGCTTTCAGGCGAGCAGTACTTC.